A single sample gave rise to the 8 T cell receptor beta chains below, sequenced in a study of identifying expanded T cells in peripheral blood. Produced via immunoSEQ multiplex PCR; TCRdb's table is partial and in-frame only. The sample contains approximately 91,000 clones, around 89% of which appear only once. Sample: blood. These receptors all stem from a person between 18 and 70 years old in good health.

The chain employs TRBV5-6 and TRBJ1-3; perhaps TRBD1 as D (5 bases). CDR1 is SGHDT and CDR2 is YYEEEE in the germline V gene. Trimming left V 4 bases short and J 2 bases short, with 10 bases between. The CDR3 extends over 14 amino acids. In DNA form, the CDR3 reads TGTGCCAGCAGCAATGTAGGGGCTGGAAACACCATATATTTT. The encoded protein is CASSNVGAGNTIYF.

J is TRBJ2-2 and V is TRBV5-6, with D possibly matching TRBD2 (5 bases). Germline V gene lookup returns CDR1 SGHDT and CDR2 YYEEEE. Trimming took off 4 bases at V and 4 bases at J, with 17 bases between the two ends. This CDR3 is 16 amino acids long. This CDR3 reads CASSPLGGGRTGELFF. The CDR3 DNA is TGTGCCAGCAGCCCGCTGGGTGGAGGTCGCACCGGGGAGCTGTTTTTT.

In this sample, this clone turned up once. This chain links TRBV6-1 with TRBJ1-5, with a weak D call TRBD1 (6 bases). V was trimmed by 0 bases and J by 4 bases, leaving 10 bases between them. The CDR3 is made up of 15 amino acids. Per germline, CDR1 MNHNS and CDR2 SASEGT. CDR3 amino acids: CASSEAGQQNQPQHF. The CDR3, as DNA: TGTGCCAGCAGTGAAGCTGGACAGCAAAATCAGCCCCAGCATTTT.

This rearrangement joins TRBV6-1 to TRBJ2-1, with TRBD2 identical over 8 bases. CDR3 size: 16 residues. Germline V gene lookup returns CDR1 MNHNS and CDR2 SASEGT. V gave up 1 base and J gave up 1 base; unmatched junction bases: 3. Here the CDR3 DNA reads TGTGCCAGCAGTGAAGGGGGCGGGGGGTCCTACAATGAGCAGTTCTTC. Encoded protein: CASSEGGGGSYNEQFF.

This sequence joins TRBV19 and TRBJ2-2, with no clear D. Germline CDR1 is LNHDA and CDR2 is SQIVND (reference sequence). There are 15 residues in the CDR3. V lost 5 bases, J lost 0 bases, and 10 bases lay in between. CDR3 nucleotides: TGTGCCAGTAGTGTACGGACGTCGAACACCGGGGAGCTGTTTTTT. It translates to CASSVRTSNTGELFF.

The gene calls are TRBV7-8 and TRBJ1-4; D call uncertain. This CDR3 has 13 amino acids. The V and J ends lost 5 bases and 4 bases respectively, with 8 bases between them. The germline V gene has CDR1 SGHVS and CDR2 FQNEAQ. This CDR3 reads CASSARSNEKLFF. CDR3 nucleotide sequence: TGTGCCAGCAGCGCCCGGAGTAATGAAAAACTGTTTTTT.

The rearrangement uses TRBV10-2 and TRBJ2-2; TRBD2 aligns across 7 bases. Looked up from germline, CDR1 is WSHSY and CDR2 is SAAADI. The CDR3 spans 18 residues. V dropped 7 bases and J dropped 1; count of bases not matched to a gene: 15. The CDR3 DNA reads TGCGCCAGCATATTATCATGGGGGGGGAGTTTGAACACCGGGGAGCTGTTTTTT. Translated: CASILSWGGSLNTGELFF.

This clone has just a few counts. The chain recombines TRBV7-2 with TRBJ1-3; no firm D call. V dropped 4 bases and J dropped 4 bases, with 8 bases sitting between them. Germline V gene data show CDR1 as SGHTA and CDR2 as FQGNSA. The CDR3 extends over 13 amino acids. Here the CDR3 reads CASSSRIGNTIYF. CDR3 DNA sequence: TGTGCCAGCAGCTCCCGGATCGGAAACACCATATATTTT.